Described below is a single TCR beta chain sequence and its context. Antigen unknown. A much larger clone lies one base from this, so it may be a read error. This CDR3 has 14 amino acids. Germline CDR1 is SGHRS and CDR2 is YFSETQ. This entry is derived from a study of early T cells in non-severe SARS-CoV-2 infection. In TCRdb, the 5' RACE reads were re-called with MiXCR into one record per CDR3 protein. This repertoire shows more than 45,000 distinct CDR3 sequences, 10% to 15% found once; its top ten account for around 5%. Whole-study results and caveats: VDJdb matching skewed toward anti-spike CD8 responses, missing private and CD4 specificities.

This chain uses TRBV5-1 with TRBJ2-7, with D hard to call. Sample: whole blood. The clonotype comes from an adult who was a healthcare worker with PCR-confirmed SARS-CoV-2 infection or an uninfected control (not recorded which). The CDR3 DNA follows: TGCGCCATCAGCTTGATACCCTCGGTCTACGAGCAGTACTTC. Its protein product is CAISLIPSVYEQYF.